One sample yielded the 16 T cell receptor beta chains listed below, sequenced in a study of neoadjuvant nivolumab and ipilimumab in lung cancer. Here immunoSEQ multiplex PCR was the method, and the copy in TCRdb shows in-frame clones only, minus some. The table lists 6,000 to 9,000 clones, more than 80% of them singletons. Here the sequenced sample was tumor tissue, taken after neoadjuvant nivolumab, alone or with ipilimumab, at or shortly before surgery. Receptors originate from an adult with non-small cell lung cancer.

This chain links TRBV2 with TRBJ2-3; 8 nucleotides align to TRBD1. Germline V CDR1 and CDR2: SNHLY, FYNNEI. The CDR3 is 16 amino acids. Trimming removed 6 bases from V and 9 bases from J; junction bases left unmatched: 17. CDR3 DNA: TGTGCCAGCAGGGCGGGACAGGTCTCAGTCACAGGAACGCAGTATTTT. This gives the protein CASRAGQVSVTGTQYF. Full variable domain (remainder filled in from reference TRBV2 and TRBJ2-3): EPEVTQTPSHQVTQMGQEVILRCVPISNHLYFYWYRQILGQKVEFLVSFYNNEISEKSEIFDDQFSVERPDGSNFTLKIRSTKLEDSAMYFCASRAGQVSVTGTQYFGPGTRLTVL.

Written as DNA, the CDR3 is TGTGCCAGCAAAGGACTCCCCACAGATACGCAGTATTTT. Encoded protein: CASKGLPTDTQYF. The V gene is TRBV2, the J gene TRBJ2-3; a possible D gene is TRBD2 (5 bases). The ends were cut back, 7 bases at V and 2 bases at J, with 10 bases in the middle. This CDR3 has 13 amino acids. The germline CDR1 and CDR2 sequences are SNHLY and FYNNEI. The whole variable domain, remainder taken from reference TRBV2 and TRBJ2-3, is EPEVTQTPSHQVTQMGQEVILRCVPISNHLYFYWYRQILGQKVEFLVSFYNNEISEKSEIFDDQFSVERPDGSNFTLKIRSTKLEDSAMYFCASKGLPTDTQYFGPGTRLTVL.

The chain combines TRBV11-3 with TRBJ2-7; maybe TRBD2 (6 bases). Germline V gene data show CDR1 as SGHNT and CDR2 as YENEEA. The CDR3 has 13 residues. Trimming stripped 1 base from V and 3 bases from J, with 7 bases between. Written as DNA, the CDR3 is TGTGCCAGCAGCTTAGGAGCGGGCTACGAGCAGTACTTC. Translated: CASSLGAGYEQYF.

The chain couples TRBV2 to TRBJ1-4, with D perhaps matching TRBD1 (6 bases). The CDR3 totals 13 residues. The germline V gene has CDR1 SNHLY and CDR2 FYNNEI. Trimming removed 7 bases at V and 8 bases at J, with 14 bases between. The CDR3 DNA is TGTGCCAGCAACGGACAGTCGGAAGAAAAACTGTTTTTT. Its protein product is CASNGQSEEKLFF. The full variable domain, with the rest looked up from reference TRBV2 and TRBJ1-4, is EPEVTQTPSHQVTQMGQEVILRCVPISNHLYFYWYRQILGQKVEFLVSFYNNEISEKSEIFDDQFSVERPDGSNFTLKIRSTKLEDSAMYFCASNGQSEEKLFFGSGTQLSVL.

V and J are TRBV7-9 and TRBJ2-1, with unresolved D. Germline CDR1 SEHNR, CDR2 FQNEAQ (reference sequence). V was cut by 2 bases and J by 2 bases, with 10 bases left in between. The CDR3 covers 15 residues. This CDR3 reads CASSLWATPYNEQFF. The CDR3 bases are TGTGCCAGCAGCTTATGGGCTACTCCCTACAATGAGCAGTTCTTC.

The chain couples TRBV5-1 to TRBJ1-1, with 8 bases matching TRBD1. V lost 0 bases, J lost 10 bases, and 8 bases stayed unmatched. In germline, CDR1 is SGHRS, CDR2 YFSETQ. The length of the CDR3 is 14 residues. CDR3 loop: CASSLEIGQGTAFF. The CDR3 DNA sequence: TGCGCCAGCAGCTTGGAGATAGGACAGGGTACAGCTTTCTTT.

The chain couples TRBV27 to TRBJ2-7, with no clear D. In germline, CDR1 is MNHEY, CDR2 SMNVEV (reference sequence). The V gene lost 6 bases and the J gene lost 2 bases, with 14 bases spanning the gap. This CDR3 is built from 14 residues. The CDR3 sequence: CASSPTSQTYEQYF. In DNA, the CDR3 is TGTGCCAGCAGCCCAACCTCCCAAACCTACGAGCAGTACTTC.

The chain combines TRBV6-6 with TRBJ1-2, with 9 bases fitting TRBD1. Germline trimming cut 5 bases from V and 6 bases from J; bases unmatched to any gene: 13. The germline V gene has CDR1 MNHNY and CDR2 SVGAGI (reference sequence). The CDR3 sequence is 16 residues long. CDR3 sequence (DNA): TGTGCCAGCAGTCGAGTGGGTCTACAGGGGGCAGATGGCTACACCTTC. Protein: CASSRVGLQGADGYTF.

The J gene is TRBJ2-5, the V gene TRBV18; D perhaps matches TRBD2 (6 bases). Trimming took off 2 bases at V and 2 bases at J, with 9 bases between the two ends. CDR1 KGHSH and CDR2 LQKENI come from the germline V gene. The CDR3 is 14 residues long. This CDR3 reads CASSPGGSQETQYF. In nucleotides, the CDR3 is TGTGCCAGCTCACCAGGGGGGAGTCAAGAGACCCAGTACTTC.

The V and J genes are TRBV11-2 and TRBJ1-2; 11 bases fit TRBD1. The CDR3 length is 15 residues. Germline V gene lookup returns CDR1 SGHAT and CDR2 FQNNGV. Trimming removed 5 bases from V and 4 bases from J; junction bases left unmatched: 6. CDR3 residues: CASSIGQGAAYGYTF. Here the CDR3 DNA reads TGTGCCAGCAGCATCGGACAGGGGGCAGCCTATGGCTACACCTTC.

The V call is TRBV10-3, the J call TRBJ2-1, with 14 positions matching TRBD2. J was trimmed by 5 bases and V by 2 bases; bases with no gene match: 5. There are 17 residues in the CDR3. Germline V CDR1 and CDR2: ENHRY, SYGVKD. CDR3 sequence: CAISEGLAGGLDNEQFF. The CDR3 nucleotides read TGTGCCATCAGTGAGGGACTAGCGGGGGGACTAGACAATGAGCAGTTCTTC.

CDR3: CTSSRGVLAGTSYEQYF. The CDR3 DNA reads as TGCACCAGCAGCAGGGGAGTCCTAGCGGGGACCTCCTACGAGCAGTACTTC. The V and J genes are TRBV1 and TRBJ2-7; TRBD2, the D gene given by the table, was not confirmed from the DNA. TRBV1 is shown as a pseudogene. The CDR3 length is 17 residues.

The chain joins TRBV6-1 to TRBJ1-4, with D tentatively TRBD1 (5 bases). Trimming took off 6 bases at V and 8 bases at J, with 19 bases between the two ends. CDR3 length: 15 residues. In germline, CDR1 is MNHNS, CDR2 SASEGT. The CDR3 spells CASRGGGAGNEKLFF. The CDR3 nucleotides are TGTGCCAGCAGGGGAGGCGGGGCTGGTAACGAAAAACTGTTTTTT.

The V and J genes are TRBV15 and TRBJ1-2, with D uncertain. The V end lost 5 bases, the J end lost 2 bases, and 15 bases lay between the germline ends. This CDR3 is 15 amino acids long. Germline V CDR1 and CDR2: LNHNV, YYDKDF (reference sequence). CDR3 nucleotide sequence: TGTGCCACCAGCGAGAATAGAGGGCAGAACTATGGCTACACCTTC. Protein: CATSENRGQNYGYTF.

The chain has TRBV5-1 and TRBJ2-5, with D possibly matching TRBD2 (5 bases). Germline V CDR1 and CDR2: SGHRS, YFSETQ. Between the trimmed V and J ends, which lost 0 bases and 4 bases, there was a span of 16 bases. The CDR3 is made up of 16 amino acids. DNA for the CDR3: TGCGCCAGCAGCTTGGCCAGGACGGTAGGAGGAGAGACCCAGTACTTC. This encodes CASSLARTVGGETQYF. Combining the CDR3 with reference TRBV5-1 and TRBJ2-5 gives the whole variable domain KAGVTQTPRYLIKTRGQQVTLSCSPISGHRSVSWYQQTPGQGLQFLFEYFSETQRNKGNFPGRFSGRQFSNSRSEMNVSTLELGDSALYLCASSLARTVGGETQYFGPGTRLLVL.

By share, this clone ranks as large. The rearrangement joins TRBV5-6 to TRBJ2-3, with 7 bases that match TRBD2. The CDR3 extends over 16 amino acids. Trimming removed 3 bases from V and 2 bases from J; junction bases left unmatched: 9. Per the germline V gene, CDR1 is SGHDT and CDR2 is YYEEEE. The CDR3: CASSSRSGTITDTQYF. The CDR3, as DNA: TGTGCCAGCAGCTCGAGGAGCGGGACTATCACAGATACGCAGTATTTT.